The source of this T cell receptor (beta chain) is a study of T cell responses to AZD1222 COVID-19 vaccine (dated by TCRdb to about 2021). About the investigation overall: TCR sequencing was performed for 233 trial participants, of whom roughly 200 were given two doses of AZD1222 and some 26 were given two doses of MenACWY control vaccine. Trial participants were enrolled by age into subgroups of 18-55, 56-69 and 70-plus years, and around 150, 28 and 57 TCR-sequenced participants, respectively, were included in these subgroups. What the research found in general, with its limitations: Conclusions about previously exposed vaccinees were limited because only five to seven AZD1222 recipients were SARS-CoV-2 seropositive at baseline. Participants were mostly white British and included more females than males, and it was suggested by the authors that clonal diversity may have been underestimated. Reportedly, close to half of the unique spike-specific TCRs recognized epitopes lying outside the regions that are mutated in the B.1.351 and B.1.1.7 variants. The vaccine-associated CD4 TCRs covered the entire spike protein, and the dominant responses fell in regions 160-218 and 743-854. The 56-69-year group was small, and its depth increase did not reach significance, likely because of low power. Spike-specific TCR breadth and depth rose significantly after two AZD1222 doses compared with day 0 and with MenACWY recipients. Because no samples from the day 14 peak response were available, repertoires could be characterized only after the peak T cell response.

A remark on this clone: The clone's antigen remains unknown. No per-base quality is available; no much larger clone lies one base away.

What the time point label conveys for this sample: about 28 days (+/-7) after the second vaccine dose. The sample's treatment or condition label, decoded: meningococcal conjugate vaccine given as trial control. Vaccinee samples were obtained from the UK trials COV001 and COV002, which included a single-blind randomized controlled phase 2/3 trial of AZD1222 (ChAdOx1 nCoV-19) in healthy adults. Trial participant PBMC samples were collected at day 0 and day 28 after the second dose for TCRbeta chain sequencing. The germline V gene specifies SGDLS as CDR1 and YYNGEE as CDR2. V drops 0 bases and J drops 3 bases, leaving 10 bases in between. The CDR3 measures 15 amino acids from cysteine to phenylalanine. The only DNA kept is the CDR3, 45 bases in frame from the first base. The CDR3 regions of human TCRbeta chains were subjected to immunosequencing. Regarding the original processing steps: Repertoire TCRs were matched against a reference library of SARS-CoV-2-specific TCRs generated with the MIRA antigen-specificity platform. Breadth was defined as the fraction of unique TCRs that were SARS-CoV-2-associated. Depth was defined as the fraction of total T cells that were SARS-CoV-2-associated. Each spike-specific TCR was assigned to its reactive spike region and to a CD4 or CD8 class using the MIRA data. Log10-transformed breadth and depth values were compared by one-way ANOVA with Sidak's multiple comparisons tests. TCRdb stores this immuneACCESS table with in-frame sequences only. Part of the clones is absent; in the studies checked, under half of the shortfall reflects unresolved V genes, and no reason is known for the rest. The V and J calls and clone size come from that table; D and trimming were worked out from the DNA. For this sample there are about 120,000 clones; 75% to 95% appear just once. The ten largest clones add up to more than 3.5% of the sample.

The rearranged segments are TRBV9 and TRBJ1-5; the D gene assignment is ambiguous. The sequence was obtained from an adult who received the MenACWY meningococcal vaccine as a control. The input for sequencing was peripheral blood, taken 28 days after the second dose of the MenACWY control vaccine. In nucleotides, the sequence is TGTGCCAGCAGCGTAGAGGGCAGTTTCAATCAGCCCCAGCATTTT. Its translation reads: CASSVEGSFNQPQHF.